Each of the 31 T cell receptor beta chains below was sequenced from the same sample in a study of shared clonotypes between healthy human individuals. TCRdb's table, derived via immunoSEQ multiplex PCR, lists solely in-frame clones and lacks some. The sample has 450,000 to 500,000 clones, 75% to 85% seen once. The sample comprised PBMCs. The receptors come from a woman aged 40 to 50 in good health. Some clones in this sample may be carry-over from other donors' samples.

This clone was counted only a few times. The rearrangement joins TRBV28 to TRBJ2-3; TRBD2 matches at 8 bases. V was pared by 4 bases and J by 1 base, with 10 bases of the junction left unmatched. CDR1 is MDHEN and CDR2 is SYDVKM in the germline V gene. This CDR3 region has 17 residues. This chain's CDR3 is CASSSHRLLAGTDTQYF. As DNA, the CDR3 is TGTGCCAGCAGTTCCCACCGATTACTAGCGGGCACAGATACGCAGTATTTT. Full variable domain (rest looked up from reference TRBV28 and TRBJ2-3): DVKVTQSSRYLVKRTGEKVFLECVQDMDHENMFWYRQDPGLGLRLIYFSYDVKMKEKGDIPEGYSVSREKKERFSLILESASTNQTSMYLCASSSHRLLAGTDTQYFGPGTRLTVL.

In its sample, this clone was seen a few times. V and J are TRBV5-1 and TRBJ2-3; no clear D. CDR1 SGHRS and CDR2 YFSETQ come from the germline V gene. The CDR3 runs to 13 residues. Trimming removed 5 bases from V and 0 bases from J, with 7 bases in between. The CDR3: CASSGISTDTQYF. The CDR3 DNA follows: TGCGCCAGCAGTGGGATTAGCACAGATACGCAGTATTTT.

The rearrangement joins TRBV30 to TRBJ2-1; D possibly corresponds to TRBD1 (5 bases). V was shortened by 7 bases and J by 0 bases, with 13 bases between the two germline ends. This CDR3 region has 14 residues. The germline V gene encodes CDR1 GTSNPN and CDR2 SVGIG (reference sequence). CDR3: CASQTESSYNEQFF. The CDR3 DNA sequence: TGTGCCTCGCAGACAGAAAGCTCCTACAATGAGCAGTTCTTC.

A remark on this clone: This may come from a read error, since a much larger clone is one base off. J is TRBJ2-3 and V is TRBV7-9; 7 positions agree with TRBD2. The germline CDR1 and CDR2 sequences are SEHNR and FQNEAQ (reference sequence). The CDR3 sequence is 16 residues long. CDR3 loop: CAGSSGLGMMADTQYF. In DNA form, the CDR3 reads TGTGCCGGCAGCTCTGGACTAGGTATGATGGCGGATACGCAGTATTTT.

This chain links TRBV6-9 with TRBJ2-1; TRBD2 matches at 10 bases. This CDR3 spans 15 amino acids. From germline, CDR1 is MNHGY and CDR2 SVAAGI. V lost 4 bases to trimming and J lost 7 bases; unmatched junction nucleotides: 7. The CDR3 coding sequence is TGTGCCAGCAGTTCGATCCTAGCGGGAGCAAATGAGCAGTTCTTC. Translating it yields CASSSILAGANEQFF.

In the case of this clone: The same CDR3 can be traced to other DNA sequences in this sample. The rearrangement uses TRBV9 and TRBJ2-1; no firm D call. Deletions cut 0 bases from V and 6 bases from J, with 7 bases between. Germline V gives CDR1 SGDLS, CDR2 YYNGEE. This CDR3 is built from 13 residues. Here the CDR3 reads CASSVVGSNEQFF. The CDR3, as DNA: TGTGCCAGCAGCGTAGTGGGTTCCAATGAGCAGTTCTTC.

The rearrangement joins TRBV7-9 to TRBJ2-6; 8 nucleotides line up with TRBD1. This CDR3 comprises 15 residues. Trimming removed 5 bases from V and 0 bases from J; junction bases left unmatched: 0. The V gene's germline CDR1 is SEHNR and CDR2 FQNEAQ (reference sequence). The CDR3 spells CASSGQGSGANVLTF. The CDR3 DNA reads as TGTGCCAGCAGCGGACAGGGCTCTGGGGCCAACGTCCTGACTTTC.

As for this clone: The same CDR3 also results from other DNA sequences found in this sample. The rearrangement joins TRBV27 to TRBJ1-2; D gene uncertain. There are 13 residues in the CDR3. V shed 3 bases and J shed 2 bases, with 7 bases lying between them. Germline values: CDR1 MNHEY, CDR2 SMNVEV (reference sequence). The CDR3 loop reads CASSLRQNYGYTF. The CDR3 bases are TGTGCCAGCAGTTTGAGACAAAACTATGGCTACACCTTC.

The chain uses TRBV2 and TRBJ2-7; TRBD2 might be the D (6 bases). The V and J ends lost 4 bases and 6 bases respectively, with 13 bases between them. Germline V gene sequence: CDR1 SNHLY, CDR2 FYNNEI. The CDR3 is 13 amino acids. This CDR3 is CASSVSPGGEQYF. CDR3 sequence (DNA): TGTGCCAGCAGTGTCTCGCCCGGGGGCGAGCAGTACTTC.

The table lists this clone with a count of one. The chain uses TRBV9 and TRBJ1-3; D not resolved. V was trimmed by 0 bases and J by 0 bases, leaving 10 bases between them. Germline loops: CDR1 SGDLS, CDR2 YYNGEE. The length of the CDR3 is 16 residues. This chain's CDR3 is CASSVASVSSGNTIYF. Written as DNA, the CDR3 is TGTGCCAGCAGCGTAGCCTCGGTGAGCTCTGGAAACACCATATATTTT.

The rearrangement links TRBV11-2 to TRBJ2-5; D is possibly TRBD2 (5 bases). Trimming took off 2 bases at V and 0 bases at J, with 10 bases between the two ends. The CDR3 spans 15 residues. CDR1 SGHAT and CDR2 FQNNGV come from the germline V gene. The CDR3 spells CASSLRGQYQETQYF. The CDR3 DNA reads TGTGCCAGCAGCTTAAGAGGGCAGTACCAAGAGACCCAGTACTTC.

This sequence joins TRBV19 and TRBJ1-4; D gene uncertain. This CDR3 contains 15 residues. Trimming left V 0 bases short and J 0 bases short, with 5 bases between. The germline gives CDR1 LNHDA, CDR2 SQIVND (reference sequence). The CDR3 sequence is CASSIDSATNEKLFF. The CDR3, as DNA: TGTGCCAGTAGTATAGACAGTGCAACTAATGAAAAACTGTTTTTT. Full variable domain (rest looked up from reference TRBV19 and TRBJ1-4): DGGITQSPKYLFRKEGQNVTLSCEQNLNHDAMYWYRQDPGQGLRLIYYSQIVNDFQKGDIAEGYSVSREKKESFPLTVTSAQKNPTAFYLCASSIDSATNEKLFFGSGTQLSVL.

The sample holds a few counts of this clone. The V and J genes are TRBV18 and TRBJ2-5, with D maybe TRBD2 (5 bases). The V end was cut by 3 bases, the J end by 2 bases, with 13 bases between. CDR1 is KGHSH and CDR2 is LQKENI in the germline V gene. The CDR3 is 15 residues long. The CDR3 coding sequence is TGTGCCAGCTCACCTACGGGGAGCCCTCAAGAGACCCAGTACTTC. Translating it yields CASSPTGSPQETQYF.

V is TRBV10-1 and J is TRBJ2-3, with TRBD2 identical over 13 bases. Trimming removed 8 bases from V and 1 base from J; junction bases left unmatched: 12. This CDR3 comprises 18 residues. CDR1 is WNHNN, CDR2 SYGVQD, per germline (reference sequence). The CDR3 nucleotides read TGCGCCAGCTCGAGCGGTACTAGCGGGAGGGTCGGCACAGATACGCAGTATTTT. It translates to CASSSGTSGRVGTDTQYF.

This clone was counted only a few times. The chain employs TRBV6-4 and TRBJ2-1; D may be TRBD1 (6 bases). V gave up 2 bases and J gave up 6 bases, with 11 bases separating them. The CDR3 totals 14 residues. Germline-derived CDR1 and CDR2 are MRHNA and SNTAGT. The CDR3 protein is CASSDLTGSNEQFF. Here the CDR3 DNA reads TGTGCCAGCAGTGACCTCACAGGGTCCAATGAGCAGTTCTTC.

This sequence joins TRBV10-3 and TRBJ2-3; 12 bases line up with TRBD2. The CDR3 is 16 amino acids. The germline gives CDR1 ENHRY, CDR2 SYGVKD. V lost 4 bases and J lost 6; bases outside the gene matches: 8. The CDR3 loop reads CAISGGSSGRADTQYF. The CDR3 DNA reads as TGTGCCATCAGTGGTGGGTCTAGCGGGAGGGCCGATACGCAGTATTTT.

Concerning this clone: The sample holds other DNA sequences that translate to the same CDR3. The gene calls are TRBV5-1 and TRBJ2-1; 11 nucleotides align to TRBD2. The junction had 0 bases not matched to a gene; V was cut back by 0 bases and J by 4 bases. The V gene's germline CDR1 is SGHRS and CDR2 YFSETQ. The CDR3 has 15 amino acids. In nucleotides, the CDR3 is TGCGCCAGCAGCTTGGGGACTAGCGGGTACAATGAGCAGTTCTTC. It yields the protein CASSLGTSGYNEQFF. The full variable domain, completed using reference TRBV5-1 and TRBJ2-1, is KAGVTQTPRYLIKTRGQQVTLSCSPISGHRSVSWYQQTPGQGLQFLFEYFSETQRNKGNFPGRFSGRQFSNSRSEMNVSTLELGDSALYLCASSLGTSGYNEQFFGPGTRLTVL.

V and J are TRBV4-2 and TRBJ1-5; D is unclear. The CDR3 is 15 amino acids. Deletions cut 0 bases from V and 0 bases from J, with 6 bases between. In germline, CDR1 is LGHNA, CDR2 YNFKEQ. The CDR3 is CASSQEVVSNQPQHF. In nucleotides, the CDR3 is TGTGCCAGCAGCCAAGAAGTGGTTAGCAATCAGCCCCAGCATTTT.

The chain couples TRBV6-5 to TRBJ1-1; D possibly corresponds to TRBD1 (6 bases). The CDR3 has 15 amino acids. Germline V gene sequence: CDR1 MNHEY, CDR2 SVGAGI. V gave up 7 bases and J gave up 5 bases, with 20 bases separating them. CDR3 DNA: TGTGCCAGCACCTCTGACAGGCAAGGGGATACTGAAGCTTTCTTT. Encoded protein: CASTSDRQGDTEAFF.

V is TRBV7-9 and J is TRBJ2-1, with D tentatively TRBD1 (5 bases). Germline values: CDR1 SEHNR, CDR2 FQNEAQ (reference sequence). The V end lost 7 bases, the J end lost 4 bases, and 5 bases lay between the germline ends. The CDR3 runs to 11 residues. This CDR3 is CASNRYNEQFF. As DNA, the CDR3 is TGTGCCAGCAACAGGTACAATGAGCAGTTCTTC.

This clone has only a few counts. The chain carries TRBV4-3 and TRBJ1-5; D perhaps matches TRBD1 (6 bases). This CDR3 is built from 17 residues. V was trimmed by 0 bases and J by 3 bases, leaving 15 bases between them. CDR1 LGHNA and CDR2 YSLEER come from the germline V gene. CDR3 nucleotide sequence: TGCGCCAGCAGCCAAGATTTACAGGGTTATTTCAATCAGCCCCAGCATTTT. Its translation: CASSQDLQGYFNQPQHF.

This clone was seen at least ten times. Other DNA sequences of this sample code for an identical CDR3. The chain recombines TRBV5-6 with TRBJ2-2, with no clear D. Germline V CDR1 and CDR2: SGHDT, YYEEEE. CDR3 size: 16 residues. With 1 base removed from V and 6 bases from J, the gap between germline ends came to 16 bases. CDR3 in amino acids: CASSLQAGNRSGELFF. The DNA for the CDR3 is TGTGCCAGCAGCTTGCAGGCAGGTAATAGGTCCGGGGAGCTGTTTTTT. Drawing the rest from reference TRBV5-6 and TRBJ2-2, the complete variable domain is DAGVTQSPTHLIKTRGQQVTLRCSPKSGHDTVSWYQQALGQGPQFIFQYYEEEERQRGNFPDRFSGHQFPNYSSELNVNALLLGDSALYLCASSLQAGNRSGELFFGEGSRLTVL.

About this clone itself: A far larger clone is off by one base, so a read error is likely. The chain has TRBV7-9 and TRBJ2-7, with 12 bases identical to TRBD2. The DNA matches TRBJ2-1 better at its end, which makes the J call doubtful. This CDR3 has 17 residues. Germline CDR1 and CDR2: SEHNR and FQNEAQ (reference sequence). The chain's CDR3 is CASSLTSGGPPGGEQFF. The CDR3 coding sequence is TGTGCCAGCAGCTTAACTAGCGGGGGGCCCCCCGGGGGAGAGCAGTTCTTC.

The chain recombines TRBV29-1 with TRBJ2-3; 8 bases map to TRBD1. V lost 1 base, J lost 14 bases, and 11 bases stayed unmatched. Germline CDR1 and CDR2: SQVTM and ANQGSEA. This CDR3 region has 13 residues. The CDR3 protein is CSVEASGGPGWYF. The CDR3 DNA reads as TGCAGCGTTGAAGCCTCAGGGGGCCCGGGGTGGTATTTT.

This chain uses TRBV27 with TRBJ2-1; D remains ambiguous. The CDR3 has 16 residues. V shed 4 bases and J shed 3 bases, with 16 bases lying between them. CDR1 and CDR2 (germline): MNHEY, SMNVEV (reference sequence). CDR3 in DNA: TGTGCCAGCAGTTCCATTTCGACGGATTACTACAATGAGCAGTTCTTC. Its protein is CASSSISTDYYNEQFF.

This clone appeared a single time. The CDR3 protein is CASSLDPGESNYGYTF. The CDR3 bases are TGTGCCAGCAGCTTAGACCCAGGGGAGTCGAACTATGGCTACACCTTC. This rearrangement joins TRBV7-2 to TRBJ1-2; tentatively, D is TRBD1 (6 bases). The V gene's germline CDR1 is SGHTA and CDR2 FQGNSA. V was trimmed by 1 base and J by 2 bases, leaving 14 bases between them. CDR3 length equals 16 residues.

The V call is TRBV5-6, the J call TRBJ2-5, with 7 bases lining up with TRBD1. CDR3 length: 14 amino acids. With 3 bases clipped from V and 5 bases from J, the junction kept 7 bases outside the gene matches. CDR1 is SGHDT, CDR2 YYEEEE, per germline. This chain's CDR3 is CASSSWTGWETQYF. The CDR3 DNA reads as TGTGCCAGCAGCTCGTGGACAGGATGGGAGACCCAGTACTTC.

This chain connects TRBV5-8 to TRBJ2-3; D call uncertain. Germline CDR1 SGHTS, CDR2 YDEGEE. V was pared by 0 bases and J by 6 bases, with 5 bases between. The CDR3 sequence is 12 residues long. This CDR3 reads CASSLVLDTQYF. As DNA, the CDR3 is TGTGCCAGCAGCTTGGTGCTCGATACGCAGTATTTT.

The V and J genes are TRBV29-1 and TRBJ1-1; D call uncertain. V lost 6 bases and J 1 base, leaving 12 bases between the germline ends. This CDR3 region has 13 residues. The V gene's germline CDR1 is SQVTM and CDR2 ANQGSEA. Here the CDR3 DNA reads TGCAGCGTGCGGGGAACCCGGAACACTGAAGCTTTCTTT. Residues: CSVRGTRNTEAFF.

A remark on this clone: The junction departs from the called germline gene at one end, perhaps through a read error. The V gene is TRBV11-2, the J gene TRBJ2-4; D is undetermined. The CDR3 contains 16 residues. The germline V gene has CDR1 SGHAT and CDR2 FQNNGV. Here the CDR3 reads CASSVEAYVGKNIQYF. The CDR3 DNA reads TGTGCCAGCAGCGTAGAGGCGTATGTAGGCAAAAACATTCAGTACTTC.

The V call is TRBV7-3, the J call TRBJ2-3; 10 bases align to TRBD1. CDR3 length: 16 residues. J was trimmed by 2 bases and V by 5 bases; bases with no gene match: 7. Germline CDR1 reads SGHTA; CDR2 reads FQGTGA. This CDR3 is CASSPGDRGFTDTQYF. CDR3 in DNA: TGTGCCAGCAGCCCCGGGGACAGGGGCTTCACAGATACGCAGTATTTT.